Included here is one T cell receptor (beta chain) sequence, with context. What it binds is unknown. This sample stems from a study of T cell clones after liver transplantation. In the study overall: Samples came from ITN030ST, which attempted immunosuppression withdrawal within 2 years of liver transplantation. Pre-transplant mixed lymphocyte reactions yielded third-party-reactive TCRbeta sequences as comparators for graft-donor-reactive sequences. Study-wide results and limits: The donor-reactive repertoire was only partly measurable in a couple of subjects, lacking donor cells.

Assay used: immunoSEQ multiplex PCR; TCRdb lists only in-frame clones, some missing. This table has under 55,000 clones, approximately 86% appearing once. The CDR3 has 15 residues. Germline CDR1 reads SGHVS; CDR2 reads FQNEAQ. Deletions cut 5 bases from V and 0 bases from J, with 10 bases between. This clonotype originated in a human patient who received a liver transplant. A subset of T cells may come from the graft donor. The chain combines TRBV7-8 with TRBJ1-4; D gene ambiguous. Sequencing used CD4+ T cells from blood, obtained 24 months after liver transplant. CDR3 coding DNA: TGTGCCAGCAGCGAAGACGGTGCAACTAATGAAAAACTGTTTTTT. Translated: CASSEDGATNEKLFF.